This T cell receptor (beta chain) originates from a study of CD8 T cells in Susac syndrome (dated by TCRdb to about 2019). Background for the entire study: The study used repertoire sequencing to test whether antigen drove CD8+ T cell activation and differentiation in Susac syndrome.

RNA was extracted with the RNeasy kit and roughly 0.5 to 1 ug was reverse transcribed using random hexamers. The immunoSEQ multiplex PCR assay, covering 54 Vbeta and 13 Jbeta segments, was used to amplify TCR beta CDR3 regions. Bias from PCR amplification was corrected by using a synthetic template baseline for primer optimization and for computational correction. The source study handled its data this way. Reads were assigned to V, D and J genes according to IMGT and analyzed in immunoSEQ Analyzer, with only productive sequences retained. Clonality was calculated as one minus the Shannon entropy normalized by log2 of the number of productive unique sequences. For each patient and control, public and private clones were evaluated within the 100 most prevalent clones. Susac-specific clones were defined as absent from healthy and MS cohorts, 850 to 1,300 published viral clones and other ImmuneACCESS disease sequences. TCRdb reworked the public reads: Q25 trimming with fastp, MiXCR clone assembly, productive beta chains retained. For every CDR3 protein sequence, its rows merge into one entry that carries the most common genes and DNA. V and J calls and clone size were set by TCRdb, not the authors. This sample is represented by approximately 160,000 distinct CDR3 sequences; roughly 92% of them were singletons. Clones ranked in the top ten supply around 0.1% of the sample.

Paper-wide results and their limitations: The number of individuals in the TCR sequencing and HLA analysis was acknowledged as relatively small.

For this clonotype: Its antigen is unknown. No base qualities exist here, and no much larger clone lies one base off it.

Peripheral blood CD8+ and CD4+ T cells from healthy donors, Susac syndrome patients and multiple sclerosis patients were profiled by high-throughput TCR beta sequencing. The multiple sclerosis controls were treatment-naive patients who had stable or active relapsing-remitting disease and met the revised McDonald criteria. Bulk CD8+ and CD4+ T cells were purified by magnetic negative isolation, while CD8+ TEMRA cells were enriched using FACS. Blood was drawn into EDTA tubes, processed within 24 hours, and PBMCs were isolated by density gradient centrifugation. PBMCs intended for TCR sequencing were frozen in liquid nitrogen and were later thawed in a 37 degrees C water bath. The sorted or isolated CD4+, CD8+ and CD8+ TEMRA cells reached a purity of at least 90%. The sample was CD4+ T cells from PBMCs. The clonotype comes from a human donor with multiple sclerosis.

The sequence in DNA is TGTGCCAGTAGTACGGGACAAGCCCTACTAGCCAAAAACATTCAGTACTTC. Translated, it gives CASSTGQALLAKNIQYF. In this chain, TRBV19 is recombined with TRBJ2-4, and the D gene may be TRBD1, 6 bases matching. The CDR3 goes from the cysteine to the phenylalanine over 17 residues. Only the CDR3 DNA stays, 51 bases, in frame from base 1. V drops 4 bases and J drops 0 bases, leaving 16 bases in between. The germline V gene (reference sequence) sets CDR1 to LNHDA and CDR2 to SQIVND. Joined to the reference TRBV19 and TRBJ2-4 proteins, this CDR3 gives the full variable domain: DGGITQSPKYLFRKEGQNVTLSCEQNLNHDAMYWYRQDPGQGLRLIYYSQIVNDFQKGDIAEGYSVSREKKESFPLTVTSAQKNPTAFYLCASSTGQALLAKNIQYFGAGTRLSVL.